Listed below are T cell receptor beta chains from one sample, sequenced in a study of T cells in tuberculosis. The data were produced by immunoSEQ multiplex PCR, yet TCRdb's version contains in-frame clones alone and is incomplete. This sample has tens of thousands of clones, with approximately 93% found just once. The input for sequencing was PBMCs, taken at tuberculosis diagnosis. The source is an adult with tuberculosis. The CDR3 runs from the conserved cysteine through the conserved F or W. A D gene is named only where the DNA matches it firmly. Part of the rows lack a size; the others show once, few, many or a class for expanded clones.

clone_size	v_call	d_call	j_call	cdr3_nt	cdr3_aa
-	TRBV5-4	-	TRBJ2-7	TGTGCCAGCAGCTTGGGACAGTCCTACGAGCAGTACTTC	CASSLGQSYEQYF
-	TRBV12-5	TRBD2	TRBJ2-1	TGTGCTAGTGGTTTGGGGACTAGAGACAATGAGCAGTTCTTC	CASGLGTRDNEQFF
-	TRBV7-7	-	TRBJ2-1	TGTGCCAGCAGCTCAGGGACTCATAAGAGTGAGCAGTTCTTC	CASSSGTHKSEQFF
-	TRBV14	-	TRBJ1-4	TGTGCCAGCAGCCGACGAGACATTCTCCCCCATGAAAAACTGTTTTTT	CASSRRDILPHEKLFF
-	TRBV5-1	TRBD2	TRBJ2-1	TGCGCCAGCAGCCTAGCGGGGGCCTACTACAATGAGCAGTTCTTC	CASSLAGAYYNEQFF
-	TRBV14	-	TRBJ1-6	TGTGCCAGCAGCCAAGTTCCGGGGGGGAGTTCACCCCTCCACTTT	CASSQVPGGSSPLHF
-	TRBV5-1	-	TRBJ1-5	TGCGCCAGCAGCCGAACGGGGGAACGCAATCAGCCCCAGCATTTT	CASSRTGERNQPQHF
-	TRBV30	TRBD1	TRBJ1-3	TGTGCCTGGAGTGTGGACAGGGGTGGAACCATATATTTT	CAWSVDRGGTIYF
-	TRBV6-5	-	TRBJ1-2	TGTGCCAGCAGTTATGACAGGAGAGGCTACACCTTC	CASSYDRRGYTF
-	TRBV6-6	-	TRBJ2-1	TGTGCCAGCAGTTGGACTACCAGCTCCTACAATGAGCAGTTCTTC	CASSWTTSSYNEQFF
-	TRBV7-3	-	TRBJ2-1	TGTGCCAGCAGCTTTGGCGGAACCTACAATGAGCAGTTCTTC	CASSFGGTYNEQFF
-	TRBV6-1	TRBD1	TRBJ1-1	TGTGCCAGCAGGGGACAGGGCTTTGAAGCTTTCTTT	CASRGQGFEAFF
-	TRBV4-1	-	TRBJ2-1	TGCGCCAGCAGCCAAGTCGACCTAGTGACTTACAATGAGCAGTTCTTC	CASSQVDLVTYNEQFF
-	TRBV7-2	-	TRBJ2-3	TGTGCCAGCAGCTTAGGGGGGGGCCCCACAGATACGCAGTATTTT	CASSLGGGPTDTQYF
-	TRBV28	TRBD1	TRBJ1-6	TGTGCCAGCAGGTTACAGGGGGCTCGGTCACCCCTCCACTTT	CASRLQGARSPLHF
-	TRBV9	TRBD2	TRBJ2-1	TGTGCCAGCAGCGTAGCAGGGCTAGCGGGGGCACAGAGTGGGCAGTTCTTC	CASSVAGLAGAQSGQFF
-	TRBV5-6	-	TRBJ1-4	TGTGCCAGCAGCTTGGGACAGGAGAACGAAAAACTGTTTTTT	CASSLGQENEKLFF
-	TRBV18	TRBD1	TRBJ2-2	TGTGCCAGCTCACTTGGGACAGGGAACACCGGGGAGCTGTTTTTT	CASSLGTGNTGELFF
-	TRBV6-5	-	TRBJ2-2	TGTGCCAGCAGTTACTCTTGGACAGCTACCGGGGAGCTGTTTTTT	CASSYSWTATGELFF
-	TRBV5-1	-	TRBJ1-1	TGCGCCAGCAGAATTGACAGGAACACTGAAGCTTTCTTT	CASRIDRNTEAFF
-	TRBV30	TRBD2	TRBJ2-1	TGTGCCTGGAGTCTTCTAGGGAGGGGAGGGTACAATGAGCAGTTCTTC	CAWSLLGRGGYNEQFF
-	TRBV18	TRBD1	TRBJ1-2	TGTGCCAGCTCACCCACAGGGGGCCGGGACTATGGCTACACCTTC	CASSPTGGRDYGYTF
-	TRBV19	-	TRBJ2-5	TGTGCCAGTAGTATAGGGACAACCCCCCCCCGGGAGACCCAGTACTTC	CASSIGTTPPRETQYF
-	TRBV7-6	-	TRBJ1-6	TGTGCCAGCAGCTTAGGGACTAGAGGGTCACCCCTCCACTTT	CASSLGTRGSPLHF
-	TRBV6-6	-	TRBJ2-5	TGTGCCAGCAGTCAAAAGGGGGGGGAGACCCAGTACTTC	CASSQKGGETQYF
-	TRBV4-3	TRBD2	TRBJ2-3	TGCGCCAGCAGCCTCGGACTAGCGGGGTTTTTAGATACGCAGTATTTT	CASSLGLAGFLDTQYF
-	TRBV7-2	TRBD1	TRBJ2-2	TGTGCCAGCAACCGGGACAGTAACACCGGGGAGCTGTTTTTT	CASNRDSNTGELFF
few	TRBV30	TRBD1	TRBJ2-3	TGTGCCTGGAGCGGACAGGGGGGGGATACGCAGTATTTT	CAWSGQGGDTQYF
once	TRBV6-5	-	TRBJ1-1	TGTGCCAGCAGTTTCGTGTCGGGTAAGAACACTGAAGCTTTCTTT	CASSFVSGKNTEAFF
few	TRBV4-3	-	TRBJ2-1	TGCGCCAGCAGCCCCGCCCCGGGGAGGTACAATGAGCAGTTCTTC	CASSPAPGRYNEQFF
-	TRBV19	TRBD1	TRBJ1-4	TGTGCCAGTAGTCCTTCGTGGGCAGGGGGGAATGAAAAACTGTTTTTT	CASSPSWAGGNEKLFF
-	TRBV5-1	-	TRBJ2-5	TGCGCCAGCGACAGGACGGGAGAGACCCAGTACTTC	CASDRTGETQYF
-	TRBV28	TRBD1	TRBJ2-2	TGTGCCAGCAGTTTATCTACAGGGTTCAGGGGGACCGGGGAGCTGTTTTTT	CASSLSTGFRGTGELFF
-	TRBV7-2	-	TRBJ1-6	TGTGCCAGCAGCTTAGTCGCAGGATATAATTCACCCCTCCACTTT	CASSLVAGYNSPLHF
-	TRBV7-2	-	TRBJ1-1	TGTGCCAGCAGCTTAGTGGCCAGGAACACTGAAGCTTTCTTT	CASSLVARNTEAFF